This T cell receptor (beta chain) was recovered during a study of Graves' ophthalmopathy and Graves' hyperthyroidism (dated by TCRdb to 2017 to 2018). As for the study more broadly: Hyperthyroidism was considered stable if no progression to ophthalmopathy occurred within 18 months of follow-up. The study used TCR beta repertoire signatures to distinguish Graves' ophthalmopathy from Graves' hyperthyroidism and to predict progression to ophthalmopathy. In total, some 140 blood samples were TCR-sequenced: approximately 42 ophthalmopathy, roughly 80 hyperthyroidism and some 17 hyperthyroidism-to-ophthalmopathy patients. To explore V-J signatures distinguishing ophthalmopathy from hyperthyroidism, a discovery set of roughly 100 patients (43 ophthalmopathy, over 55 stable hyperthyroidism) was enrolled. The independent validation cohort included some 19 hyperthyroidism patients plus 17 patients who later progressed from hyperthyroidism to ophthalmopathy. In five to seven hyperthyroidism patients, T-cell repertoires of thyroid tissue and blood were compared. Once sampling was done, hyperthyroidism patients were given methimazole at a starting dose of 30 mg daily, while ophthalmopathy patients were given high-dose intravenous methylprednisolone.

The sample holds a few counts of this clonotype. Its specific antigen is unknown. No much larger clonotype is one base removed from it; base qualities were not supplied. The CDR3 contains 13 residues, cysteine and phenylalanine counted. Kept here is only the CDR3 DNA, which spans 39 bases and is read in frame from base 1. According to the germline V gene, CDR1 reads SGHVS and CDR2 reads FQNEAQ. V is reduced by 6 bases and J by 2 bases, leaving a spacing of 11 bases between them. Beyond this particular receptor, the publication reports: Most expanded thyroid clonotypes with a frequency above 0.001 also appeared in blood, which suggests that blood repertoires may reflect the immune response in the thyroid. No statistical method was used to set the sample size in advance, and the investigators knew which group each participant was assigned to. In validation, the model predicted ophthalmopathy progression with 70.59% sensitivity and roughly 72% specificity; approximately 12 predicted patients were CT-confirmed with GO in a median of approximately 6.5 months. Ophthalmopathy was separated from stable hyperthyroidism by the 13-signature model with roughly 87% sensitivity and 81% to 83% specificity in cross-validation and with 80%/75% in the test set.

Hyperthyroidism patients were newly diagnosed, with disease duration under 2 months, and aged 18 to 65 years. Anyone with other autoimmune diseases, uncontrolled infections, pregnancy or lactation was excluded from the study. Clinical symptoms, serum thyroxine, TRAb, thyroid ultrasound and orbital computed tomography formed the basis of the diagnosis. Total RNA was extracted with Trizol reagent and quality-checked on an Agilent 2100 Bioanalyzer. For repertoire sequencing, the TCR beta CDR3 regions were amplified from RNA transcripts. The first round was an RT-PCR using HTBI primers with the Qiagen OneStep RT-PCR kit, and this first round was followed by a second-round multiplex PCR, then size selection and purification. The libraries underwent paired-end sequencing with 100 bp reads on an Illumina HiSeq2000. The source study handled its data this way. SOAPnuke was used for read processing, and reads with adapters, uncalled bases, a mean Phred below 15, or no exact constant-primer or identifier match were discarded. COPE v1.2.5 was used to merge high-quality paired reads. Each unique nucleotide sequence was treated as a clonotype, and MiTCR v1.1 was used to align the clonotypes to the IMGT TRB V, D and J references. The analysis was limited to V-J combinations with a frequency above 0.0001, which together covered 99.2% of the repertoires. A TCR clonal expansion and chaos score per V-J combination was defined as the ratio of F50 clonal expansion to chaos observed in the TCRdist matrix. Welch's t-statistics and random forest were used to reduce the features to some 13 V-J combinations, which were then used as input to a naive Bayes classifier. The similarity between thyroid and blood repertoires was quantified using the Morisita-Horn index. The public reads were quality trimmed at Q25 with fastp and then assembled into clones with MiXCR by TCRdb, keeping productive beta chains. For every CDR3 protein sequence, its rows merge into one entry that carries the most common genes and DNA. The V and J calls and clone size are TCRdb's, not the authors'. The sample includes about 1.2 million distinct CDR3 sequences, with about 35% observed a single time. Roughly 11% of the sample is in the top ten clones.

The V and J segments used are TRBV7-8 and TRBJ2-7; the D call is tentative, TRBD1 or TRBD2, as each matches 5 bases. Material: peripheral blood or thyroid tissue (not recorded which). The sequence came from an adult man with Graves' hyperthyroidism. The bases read TGTGCCAGCAGGTCTGGGACCACCTACGAGCAGTACTTC. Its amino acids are CASRSGTTYEQYF.